The 23 T cell receptor beta chains below were found in one sample sequenced in a study of siplizumab effects on memory and regulatory T cells. The method was immunoSEQ multiplex PCR; TCRdb's version includes in-frame clones alone and lacks a portion of them. There are tens of thousands of clones in the sample; approximately 93% occur only once, and approximately 17% lies in the top ten. The sample comprised CD8+ T cells sorted from blood. The receptors were sampled from a human donor in good health.

The chain combines TRBV7-2 with TRBJ2-2, with 7 positions matching TRBD2. The CDR3 has 18 residues. V trimming: 1 base; J trimming: 6 bases; junction bases outside the gene matches: 14. Looked up from germline, CDR1 is SGHTA and CDR2 is FQGNSA. The CDR3 protein is CASSLVSAGAHVAGELFF. CDR3 coding DNA: TGTGCCAGCAGCTTAGTCTCTGCGGGAGCCCACGTCGCCGGGGAGCTGTTTTTT.

This clone was observed a single time. V usage is TRBV28 and J usage is TRBJ1-1; 8 nucleotides match TRBD1. Germline V gene sequence: CDR1 MDHEN, CDR2 SYDVKM. This CDR3 comprises 14 residues. J lost 1 base, V lost 6 bases, and 4 bases had no gene match. CDR3 DNA sequence: TGTGCCAGCAGCTTAGGACAGGGGAACACTGAAGCTTTCTTT. Translation: CASSLGQGNTEAFF.

J is TRBJ2-1 and V is TRBV15; D call uncertain. Trimming removed 2 bases at V and 6 bases at J, with 5 bases between. The germline V gene encodes CDR1 LNHNV and CDR2 YYDKDF (reference sequence). The CDR3 is 12 amino acids. CDR3 DNA sequence: TGTGCCACCAGCAGACCCCCCAATGAGCAGTTCTTC. The encoded protein is CATSRPPNEQFF.

The rearrangement links TRBV6-4 to TRBJ1-2; 10 bases line up with TRBD1. This CDR3 comprises 18 residues. Germline CDR1 is MRHNA and CDR2 is SNTAGT. The junction had 17 bases not matched to a gene; V was cut back by 2 bases and J by 8 bases. This CDR3 reads CASSDADRGLGYEAGYTF. The CDR3 DNA follows: TGTGCCAGCAGTGACGCTGACAGGGGGCTAGGGTACGAGGCCGGCTACACCTTC.

V gene TRBV7-9 combines with J gene TRBJ2-7; tentatively, D is TRBD1 or TRBD2 (6 bases each). V lost 0 bases and J lost 5, with 11 bases in between. The CDR3 runs to 14 residues. Germline V gene data show CDR1 as SEHNR and CDR2 as FQNEAQ (reference sequence). CDR3 sequence reads: CASSLARGDDEQYF. In nucleotides, the CDR3 is TGTGCCAGCAGCTTAGCTAGGGGGGATGACGAGCAGTACTTC.

The rearrangement uses TRBV27 and TRBJ2-7; D uncertain. Germline loops: CDR1 MNHEY, CDR2 SMNVEV (reference sequence). V was trimmed by 5 bases and J by 2 bases, leaving 19 bases between them. This CDR3 is 16 amino acids long. The CDR3 DNA follows: TGTGCCAGCAGTACCGCCCGTGGGCCCAGACCCTACGAGCAGTACTTC. Translation: CASSTARGPRPYEQYF.

The table lists this clone with a count of one. The chain is built from TRBV15 and TRBJ1-6; D might be TRBD1 (6 bases). There are 15 residues in the CDR3. V lost 0 bases, J lost 5 bases, and 8 bases lay in between. Germline-derived CDR1 and CDR2 are LNHNV and YYDKDF (reference sequence). The CDR3 loop reads CATSRETGNNSPLHF. CDR3 nucleotides: TGTGCCACCAGCAGAGAGACAGGAAATAATTCACCCCTCCACTTT.

This sequence joins TRBV4-2 and TRBJ2-1, with D possibly matching TRBD2 (6 bases). V was shortened by 5 bases and J by 6 bases, with 17 bases between the two germline ends. Germline CDR1 LGHNA, CDR2 YNFKEQ. The CDR3 contains 15 residues. CDR3 sequence: CASSNLAIVFNEQFF. For the CDR3, the DNA is TGTGCCAGCAGCAACCTAGCGATCGTGTTCAATGAGCAGTTCTTC.

The V call is TRBV2, the J call TRBJ2-7; the match to TRBD2 covers 13 bases. Per germline, CDR1 SNHLY and CDR2 FYNNEI. The V segment lost 0 bases and the J segment 6 bases; nucleotides outside the gene matches: 2. The CDR3 loop spans 15 amino acids. The CDR3, as DNA: TGTGCCAGCAGTGAAGCCGGACTAGCGGGAGTCGAGCAGTACTTC. Protein product: CASSEAGLAGVEQYF.

This chain links TRBV10-3 with TRBJ2-7, with 9 bases identical to TRBD1. The germline V gene has CDR1 ENHRY and CDR2 SYGVKD. The J segment lost 3 bases and the V segment lost 5 bases, leaving 5 bases of the junction unmatched. CDR3 size: 14 residues. The chain's CDR3 is CAISTGQGIYEQYF. CDR3 bases: TGTGCCATCAGTACGGGACAGGGTATCTACGAGCAGTACTTC.

The chain couples TRBV11-2 to TRBJ2-3, with 7 positions matching TRBD1. V was pared by 3 bases and J by 4 bases, with 4 bases of the junction left unmatched. The CDR3 covers 14 residues. Germline CDR1 SGHAT, CDR2 FQNNGV. Written as DNA, the CDR3 is TGTGCCAGCAGCTTGAGACAGGGACCAGATACGCAGTATTTT. Translated: CASSLRQGPDTQYF.

The chain links TRBV27 to TRBJ2-7; perhaps TRBD1 as D (5 bases). This CDR3 is 12 amino acids long. From germline, CDR1 is MNHEY and CDR2 SMNVEV (reference sequence). Deletions cut 6 bases from V and 4 bases from J, with 10 bases between. CDR3 sequence: CASRSDSYEQYF. The CDR3 DNA sequence: TGTGCCAGCAGATCAGACAGTTACGAGCAGTACTTC.

The rearrangement uses TRBV14 and TRBJ1-1; 7 bases map to TRBD1. Germline V gene lookup returns CDR1 SGHDN and CDR2 FVKESK. The CDR3 runs 19 residues. Trimming took 3 bases from V and 1 from J; bases not matched to a gene: 17. This CDR3 is CASSQHFTKTGLGNTEAFF. The CDR3 DNA reads as TGTGCCAGCAGCCAGCACTTTACAAAGACAGGGTTAGGGAACACTGAAGCTTTCTTT.

J is TRBJ2-2 and V is TRBV5-6; D unresolved. CDR1 and CDR2 (germline): SGHDT, YYEEEE. Trimming left V 4 bases short and J 6 bases short, with 10 bases between. CDR3 length: 13 amino acids. CDR3 coding DNA: TGTGCCAGCAGCCGGAGTGCGGCCGGGGAGCTGTTTTTT. Its translation is CASSRSAAGELFF.

The chain couples TRBV30 to TRBJ1-5; TRBD1 is a possible D gene (6 bases). This CDR3 comprises 14 residues. V lost 1 base to trimming and J lost 5 bases, with 12 bases between them. From germline, CDR1 is GTSNPN and CDR2 SVGIG (reference sequence). CDR3 in amino acids: CAWSGGGGDQPQHF. The CDR3 region has the DNA TGTGCCTGGAGTGGGGGGGGCGGGGATCAGCCCCAGCATTTT.

This clone was picked up one time. This chain joins TRBV9 and TRBJ2-6, with D unresolved. Trimming left V 4 bases short and J 0 bases short, with 5 bases between. The CDR3 has 14 amino acids. Germline V CDR1 and CDR2: SGDLS, YYNGEE. In nucleotides, the CDR3 is TGTGCCAGCAGCTCCGTCTCTGGGGCCAACGTCCTGACTTTC. It specifies CASSSVSGANVLTF.

The V call is TRBV28, the J call TRBJ2-7; TRBD2 matches at 15 bases. The V gene's germline CDR1 is MDHEN and CDR2 SYDVKM. The CDR3 has 19 amino acids. Losses at the gene ends were 5 bases for V and 3 bases for J; bases not matched to a gene: 14. DNA of the CDR3: TGTGCCAGCAGTCGCGGACTAGCGGGAGGGCCATGGTTGGTCTACGAGCAGTACTTC. Translating it yields CASSRGLAGGPWLVYEQYF.

The chain recombines TRBV2 with TRBJ2-7; TRBD1 matches at 11 bases. The V and J ends lost 6 bases and 4 bases, in that order; junction bases with no gene match: 5. The CDR3 covers 14 residues. Germline V gives CDR1 SNHLY, CDR2 FYNNEI. The CDR3 region is CASSQGQGEYEQYF. DNA for the CDR3: TGTGCCAGCAGCCAGGGACAGGGGGAGTACGAGCAGTACTTC.

This chain connects TRBV5-6 to TRBJ2-7; D not resolved. Trimming removed 0 bases at V and 7 bases at J, with 5 bases between. The germline gives CDR1 SGHDT, CDR2 YYEEEE. The CDR3 totals 11 residues. The chain's CDR3 is CASSLAGEQYF. The CDR3, as DNA: TGTGCCAGCAGCTTGGCCGGGGAGCAGTACTTC.

This clone was counted a single time. The rearrangement uses TRBV9 and TRBJ2-6, with D hard to call. Germline assignment: CDR1 SGDLS and CDR2 YYNGEE. V was trimmed by 0 bases and J by 6 bases, leaving 7 bases between them. This CDR3 is built from 14 residues. CDR3 DNA sequence: TGTGCCAGCAGCGTAGAAGGCCTGGCCAACGTCCTGACTTTC. This gives the protein CASSVEGLANVLTF.

The chain combines TRBV7-6 with TRBJ2-5, with D perhaps assigned TRBD1 or TRBD2 (5 bases each). Deletions cut 5 bases from V and 4 bases from J, with 20 bases between. There are 16 residues in the CDR3. The V gene's germline CDR1 is SGHVS and CDR2 FNYEAQ. This CDR3 is CASSPYEGPGTETQYF. Written as DNA, the CDR3 is TGTGCCAGCAGCCCCTACGAGGGACCGGGGACAGAGACCCAGTACTTC.

The genes are TRBV9 and TRBJ1-2; TRBD1 matches 9 bases. In germline, CDR1 is SGDLS, CDR2 YYNGEE. This CDR3 is built from 20 residues. V shed 0 bases and J 2 bases; nucleotides not matched to a gene: 17. Here the CDR3 reads CASSVGGLGTGLRMNYGYTF. The DNA of the CDR3 is TGTGCCAGCAGCGTAGGGGGGCTGGGGACAGGGTTAAGAATGAACTATGGCTACACCTTC.

This sequence joins TRBV28 and TRBJ2-6; 8 nucleotides line up with TRBD1. The germline gives CDR1 MDHEN, CDR2 SYDVKM. The CDR3 spans 19 residues. V lost 2 bases to trimming and J lost 0 bases; unmatched junction nucleotides: 9. The chain's CDR3 is CASSLNWDRLISGANVLTF. CDR3 sequence (DNA): TGTGCCAGCAGTTTAAACTGGGACAGGCTGATCTCTGGGGCCAACGTCCTGACTTTC. The whole variable domain, filled in from reference TRBV28 and TRBJ2-6, reads DVKVTQSSRYLVKRTGEKVFLECVQDMDHENMFWYRQDPGLGLRLIYFSYDVKMKEKGDIPEGYSVSREKKERFSLILESASTNQTSMYLCASSLNWDRLISGANVLTFGAGSRLTVL.